In this sample, the clone carrying this TCR beta chain turned up once. The antigen is undetermined. An end of the junction differs from the germline gene, which may be a read error. RNA transcripts yielded amplified TCR beta CDR3 regions. The study used the HTBI primer set for a first-round RT-PCR of the TCR CDR3. Via MiXCR, TCRdb re-called the multiplex PCR reads, giving one row per CDR3 protein. The sample has around 540,000 distinct CDR3 sequences, approximately 44% seen once. Germline CDR1 is SGDLS and CDR2 is YYNGEE. This CDR3 contains 12 residues. These data belong to a study of T cells in Graves' hyperthyroidism and ophthalmopathy. Study-level findings and limits: Through a model of 13 V-J features, ophthalmopathy was separated from stable hyperthyroidism.

Diagnoses were made from clinical symptoms, serum measures (thyroxine and TRAb), thyroid ultrasound and orbital computed tomography. Sequencing was performed on peripheral blood or thyroid tissue (not recorded which). This chain uses TRBV9 with TRBJ2-5; D possibly uses TRBD1 or TRBD2 (6 bases each). The TCR sequence derives from a woman between 18 and 29 years old with Graves' hyperthyroidism. As DNA, the CDR3 is TGTGCCAGCAGCGAGGGGGGAGAGACCCGGTACTTC. Encoded protein: CASSEGGETRYF.